Listed below are T cell receptor beta chains from one sample, sequenced in a study of blood T cell repertoires in COVID-19. The protocol was immunoSEQ multiplex PCR, while the TCRdb copy is restricted to in-frame clones and leaves out a portion. The table lists some 180,000 clones, just under 85% of them singletons. The sequencing input was peripheral blood. Receptors were obtained from a woman aged 80 or older with COVID-19, enrolled during active disease. Both conserved end residues are part of each CDR3. The D gene is left open where the match is weak. Rows give clone size only sometimes, using once, few, many, or a class for an expanded clone.

V,J,size,D,CDR3,DNA
TRBV5-1,TRBJ2-7,NA,TRBD1,CASSWDRWQYF,TGCGCCAGCAGCTGGGACAGATGGCAGTACTTC
TRBV7-9,TRBJ1-5,NA,NA,CASSPFSNQPQHF,TGTGCCAGCAGCCCATTTAGCAATCAGCCCCAGCATTTT
TRBV6-2/TRBV6-3,TRBJ2-7,NA,NA,CASSQRVDLGYEQYF,TGTGCCAGCAGTCAGCGGGTGGACTTAGGCTACGAGCAGTACTTC
TRBV14,TRBJ1-4,few,TRBD1,CASSRTGTAEKLFF,TGTGCCAGCAGCCGCACCGGGACAGCTGAAAAACTGTTTTTT
TRBV9,TRBJ1-1,once,NA,CASSVDFYTEAFF,TGTGCCAGCAGCGTAGATTTCTACACTGAAGCTTTCTTT
TRBV3-1/TRBV3-2,TRBJ2-5,few,NA,CASSQGLSTKETQYF,TGTGCCAGCAGCCAAGGCCTTAGCACGAAAGAGACCCAGTACTTC
TRBV7-3,TRBJ2-6,NA,NA,CASSPSGANVLTF,TGTGCCAGCAGCCCCTCGGGGGCCAACGTCCTGACTTTC
TRBV5-6,TRBJ2-7,NA,NA,CASSLPGGSYEQYF,TGTGCCAGCAGCTTACCCGGGGGATCCTACGAGCAGTACTTC
TRBV29-1,TRBJ2-3,NA,NA,CSVLRSSDTQYF,TGCAGCGTTTTGCGTTCTTCCGATACGCAGTATTTT
TRBV9,TRBJ2-1,NA,NA,CASSVESSYNEQFF,TGTGCCAGCAGCGTTGAGAGCTCCTACAATGAGCAGTTCTTC
TRBV11-2,TRBJ2-2,NA,NA,CASSIIRGNGELFF,TGTGCCAGCAGCATAATACGGGGTAACGGGGAGCTGTTTTTT
TRBV7-8,TRBJ1-5,NA,NA,CASSPGSNQPQHF,TGTGCCAGCAGCCCCGGGAGCAATCAGCCCCAGCATTTT
TRBV2,TRBJ1-1,NA,NA,CASTDRNTEAFF,TGTGCCAGCACTGACAGAAACACTGAAGCTTTCTTT
TRBV2,TRBJ1-2,few,NA,CASSVIVSGPLGYTF,TGTGCCAGCAGTGTAATTGTTTCAGGGCCACTTGGCTACACCTTC
TRBV3-1/TRBV3-2,TRBJ2-7,NA,TRBD2,CASRRTSGGSYEQYF,TGTGCCAGCAGAAGGACTAGCGGGGGATCCTACGAGCAGTACTTC
TRBV7-3,TRBJ2-1,NA,NA,CASSLTAPPSEQFF,TGTGCCAGCAGCTTAACGGCTCCCCCATCTGAGCAGTTCTTC
TRBV20-1,TRBJ1-6,NA,TRBD1,CSASSRDRGDSPLHF,TGCAGTGCTAGTAGCAGGGACAGGGGCGATTCACCCCTCCACTTT